This T cell receptor (beta chain) was profiled in a study of T-cell reconstitution after alpha-beta-depleted transplantation in children. Using unique molecular identifiers, the investigators prepared the TCRbeta library. TCRdb reprocessed the PCR reads with MiXCR, giving one entry per CDR3 protein. The repertoire consists of 450,000 to 700,000 distinct CDR3 sequences, with 27% occurring once and the leading ten covering about 35%. Trimming stripped 0 bases from V and 2 bases from J, with 9 bases between. The germline gives CDR1 SGHRS, CDR2 YFSETQ. This CDR3 comprises 15 residues. The source of this sequence is a boy under two years old with Wiskott-Aldrich syndrome, due to receive a stem cell transplant. The specimen was PBMCs, collected before TCRalphabeta/CD19-depleted stem cell transplant. This rearrangement joins TRBV5-1 to TRBJ1-5; D is possibly TRBD1 (6 bases). The DNA of the CDR3 is TGCGCCAGCAGCTTGGCCGGACAGCGCAATCAGCCCCAGCATTTT. This gives the protein CASSLAGQRNQPQHF.